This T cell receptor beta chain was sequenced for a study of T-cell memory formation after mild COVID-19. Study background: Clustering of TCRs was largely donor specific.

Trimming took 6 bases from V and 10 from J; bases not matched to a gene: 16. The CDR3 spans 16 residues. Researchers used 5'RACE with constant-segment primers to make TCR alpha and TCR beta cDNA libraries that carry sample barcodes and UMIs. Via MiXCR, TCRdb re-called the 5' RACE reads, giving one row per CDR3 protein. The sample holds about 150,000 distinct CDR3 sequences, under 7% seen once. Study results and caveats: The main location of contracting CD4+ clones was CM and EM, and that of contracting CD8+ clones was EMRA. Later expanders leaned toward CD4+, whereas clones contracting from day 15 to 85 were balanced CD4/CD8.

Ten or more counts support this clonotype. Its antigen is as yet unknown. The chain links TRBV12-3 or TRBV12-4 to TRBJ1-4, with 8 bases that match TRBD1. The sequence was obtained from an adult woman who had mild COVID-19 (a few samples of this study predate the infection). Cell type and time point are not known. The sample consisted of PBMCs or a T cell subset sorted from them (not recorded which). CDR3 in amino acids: CASRRRDRPPTGKLFF. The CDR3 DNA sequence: TGTGCCAGCAGACGACGGGACAGGCCCCCTACGGGAAAACTGTTTTTT.